The 17 T cell receptor beta chains below were found in one sample sequenced in a study of molecular identifiers for immune sequencing clone quantification. MiXCR, applied by TCRdb to the PCR reads, yields one record per CDR3 protein. The sample yields roughly 65,000 distinct CDR3 sequences, 15% to 20% seen once. Sequenced sample: naive CD8+ T cells from blood, with Jurkat cell RNA spiked in. Indicated subset: FACS-sorted CD8+CD4-CCR7+CD45RA+ naive T cells. The receptors were sampled from a human donor in good health. Some libraries in this study had Jurkat cell RNA spiked in.

With regard to this clonotype: It may be a read error: a sequence one base away is much more abundant. The rearrangement joins TRBV7-9 to TRBJ2-3; D tentatively fits TRBD1 or TRBD2 (6 bases each). The CDR3 contains 18 residues. Germline V gene data show CDR1 as SEHNR and CDR2 as FQNEAQ (reference sequence). The CDR3 loop reads CAGSLAFRGPPGEDTQYF. The CDR3 DNA reads TGTGCCGGCAGCTTAGCATTTCGGGGGCCCCCCGGAGAAGATACGCAGTATTTT.

This clonotype was seen ten or more times. The chain employs TRBV28 and TRBJ2-1, with 11 bases lining up with TRBD2. J was trimmed by 4 bases and V by 6 bases; bases with no gene match: 5. CDR3 length: 15 amino acids. Germline lookup yields CDR1 MDHEN and CDR2 SYDVKM. This CDR3 reads CASSLLAGVYNEQFF. Here the CDR3 DNA reads TGTGCCAGCAGCCTACTAGCGGGAGTATACAATGAGCAGTTCTTC.

This clonotype was seen at least ten times. The CDR3 nucleotides are TGTGCCAGCAGACAACTGACTAGCGGGGACACAGATACGCAGTATTTT. Translated: CASRQLTSGDTDTQYF. The rearrangement uses TRBV6-5 and TRBJ2-3; 11 bases line up with TRBD2. The J segment lost 2 bases and the V segment lost 6 bases, leaving 7 bases of the junction unmatched. The germline CDR1 and CDR2 sequences are MNHEY and SVGAGI. The CDR3 totals 16 residues.

This clonotype was seen repeatedly, ten times or more. The chain has TRBV4-1 and TRBJ1-5; D remains unclear. Germline CDR1 is MGHRA and CDR2 is YSYEKL. V shed 2 bases and J shed 6 bases, with 8 bases lying between them. The CDR3 contains 13 residues. The CDR3 spells CASSQTGSQPQHF. CDR3 DNA: TGCGCCAGCAGCCAAACCGGGAGTCAGCCCCAGCATTTT.

There are many counts of this clonotype. This chain joins TRBV7-2 and TRBJ2-5, with 7 positions matching TRBD2. This CDR3 region has 18 residues. With 1 base clipped from V and 1 base from J, the junction kept 12 bases outside the gene matches. Germline values: CDR1 SGHTA, CDR2 FQGNSA. Here the CDR3 DNA reads TGTGCCAGCAGCTTAGTGGTTCCGTGGGACTACATCCAAGAGACCCAGTACTTC. It encodes CASSLVVPWDYIQETQYF. The entire variable domain, with the rest obtained from reference TRBV7-2 and TRBJ2-5, is as follows: GAGVSQSPSNKVTEKGKDVELRCDPISGHTALYWYRQSLGQGLEFLIYFQGNSAPDKSGLPSDRFSAERTGGSVSTLTIQRTQQEDSAVYLCASSLVVPWDYIQETQYFGPGTRLLVL.

This clonotype occurred many times. V usage is TRBV4-1 and J usage is TRBJ2-7, with unresolved D. Between the trimmed V and J ends, which lost 4 bases and 3 bases, there was a span of 13 bases. The CDR3 loop spans 14 amino acids. Germline V gives CDR1 MGHRA, CDR2 YSYEKL. The CDR3 here is CASSPLWTNYEQYF. The DNA for the CDR3 is TGCGCCAGCAGCCCACTTTGGACCAACTACGAGCAGTACTTC.

Ten or more counts support this clonotype. The V and J genes are TRBV6-6 and TRBJ1-5; TRBD1 agrees at 7 bases. The CDR3 totals 15 residues. V lost 2 bases and J lost 3; bases outside the gene matches: 4. Per the germline V gene, CDR1 is MNHNY and CDR2 is SVGAGI (reference sequence). This CDR3 is CASSYRTGHNQPQHF. CDR3 sequence (DNA): TGTGCCAGCAGTTACCGGACAGGCCACAATCAGCCCCAGCATTTT.

This clonotype was counted only a few times. This may be a read error: a much more frequent sequence differs by one nucleotide. J is TRBJ2-7 and V is TRBV7-9; TRBD2 might be the D (5 bases). Trimming cost V 1 base and J 9 bases, with 22 bases left between them. The CDR3 spans 16 residues. The V gene's germline CDR1 is SEHNR and CDR2 FQNEAQ (reference sequence). CDR3 in amino acids: CASSLDIWNSTAGQYF. The CDR3 DNA is TGTGCCAGCAGCTTAGATATTTGGAACTCCACCGCGGGGCAGTACTTC.

In its sample, this clonotype was seen many times. The rearrangement uses TRBV7-9 and TRBJ2-7; D may correspond to TRBD1 or TRBD2 (5 bases each). V was pared by 5 bases and J by 5 bases, with 19 bases between. Germline CDR1 SEHNR, CDR2 FQNEAQ (reference sequence). This CDR3 region has 15 residues. For the CDR3, the DNA is TGTGCCAGCAGCACCCGACTGGGGCCCGGGGACGAGCAGTACTTC. Protein product: CASSTRLGPGDEQYF.

In its sample, this clonotype was seen a few times. The V call is TRBV11-2, the J call TRBJ1-1, with D possibly matching TRBD1 (5 bases). Per the germline V gene, CDR1 is SGHAT and CDR2 is FQNNGV. The V gene lost 1 base and the J gene lost 5 bases, with 8 bases spanning the gap. This CDR3 has 13 amino acids. CDR3 coding DNA: TGTGCCAGCAGCTTAGGAGGGGTTACTGAAGCTTTCTTT. It translates to CASSLGGVTEAFF.

Turning to this clonotype: This may be a read error, as it is one base from a much larger clone. The CDR3 protein is CASSLTGGEGSYEQHF. The CDR3 DNA reads TGTGCCAGCAGTTTAACGGGGGGAGAAGGGTCCTACGAGCAGCACTTC. The rearrangement joins TRBV12-3 or TRBV12-4 to TRBJ2-7, with 7 bases lining up with TRBD2. CDR3 length: 16 amino acids.

Of note for this clonotype: A read error is possible here, since a much larger clone lies one base away. This chain uses TRBV28 with TRBJ1-5; D gene uncertain. This CDR3 comprises 13 residues. Germline V gene data show CDR1 as MDHEN and CDR2 as SYDVKM. The CDR3 coding sequence is TGTGCCGGCAGACCCACGGGGAATCAGCCCCAGCATTTT. The encoded protein is CAGRPTGNQPQHF.

With regard to this clonotype: A single base separates this from a much larger clone, so it may be a read error. The chain joins TRBV28 to TRBJ2-7; D not certain. The length of the CDR3 is 13 residues. Germline CDR1 reads MDHEN; CDR2 reads SYDVKM. Trimming removed 1 base at V and 4 bases at J, with 8 bases between. DNA of the CDR3: TGTGCCAGCAGTTTATCTGTCCAGTACGAGCAGTACTTC. Translation: CASSLSVQYEQYF.

This clonotype has at least ten counts. The chain joins TRBV11-2 to TRBJ2-1; D gene unclear. Trimming removed 1 base at V and 6 bases at J, with 4 bases between. The CDR3 is made up of 12 amino acids. Germline V gene lookup returns CDR1 SGHAT and CDR2 FQNNGV. The CDR3 DNA follows: TGTGCCAGCAGCTTAGGGCGCAATGAGCAGTTCTTC. Translated, it gives CASSLGRNEQFF.

To note about this clonotype: One base away lies a much larger clone, so this may be a sequencing read error. The gene calls are TRBV7-8 and TRBJ2-7; 8 bases align to TRBD2. The CDR3 has 15 amino acids. Trimming cost V 5 bases and J 5 bases; bases outside gene matches: 11. The V gene's germline CDR1 is SGHVS and CDR2 FQNEAQ. The CDR3 nucleotides read TGTGCCAGCAGCATCCCGGGACTAGGGCTCCACGAGCAGTACTTC. Protein: CASSIPGLGLHEQYF.

This clonotype was counted ten times or more. The chain links TRBV7-9 to TRBJ2-3, with TRBD2 matching over 12 bases. The germline CDR1 and CDR2 sequences are SEHNR and FQNEAQ (reference sequence). The CDR3 is 18 residues long. With 5 bases clipped from V and 4 bases from J, the junction kept 13 bases outside the gene matches. The CDR3 bases are TGTGCCAGCAGCCCGAGACTAGCGGGAGTTTTTGCGGCAGATACGCAGTATTTT. This codes for CASSPRLAGVFAADTQYF. Full variable domain (rest looked up from reference TRBV7-9 and TRBJ2-3): DTGVSQNPRHKITKRGQNVTFRCDPISEHNRLYWYRQTLGQGPEFLTYFQNEAQLEKSRLLSDRFSAERPKGSFSTLEIQRTEQGDSAMYLCASSPRLAGVFAADTQYFGPGTRLTVL.

This clonotype has at least ten counts. The V call is TRBV4-2, the J call TRBJ2-5; D remains unclear. Germline CDR1 is LGHNA and CDR2 is YNFKEQ. This CDR3 is built from 19 residues. V lost 1 base and J lost 3, with 24 bases in between. CDR3 amino acids: CASSQVDWRPPAGEETQYF. The CDR3 nucleotides are TGTGCCAGCAGCCAAGTAGATTGGCGACCACCCGCTGGGGAAGAGACCCAGTACTTC.